The 12 T cell receptor beta chains given below trace back to one sample, sequenced in a study of T cells in Graves' hyperthyroidism and ophthalmopathy. What was amplified from RNA transcripts were TCR beta CDR3 regions. HTBI primers were used for first-round RT-PCR of the TCR CDR3. TCRdb re-analysed the multiplex PCR reads in MiXCR, keeping a single row per CDR3 protein. This sample has 480,000 or so distinct CDR3 sequences, with 46% found just once. Input material: peripheral blood or thyroid tissue (not recorded which). The receptors come from an adult woman with Graves' disease, either hyperthyroidism or ophthalmopathy (not recorded which).

This clonotype was seen only a few times. This chain uses TRBV10-3 with TRBJ2-5, with 8 bases identical to TRBD1. The V segment lost 10 bases and the J segment 4 bases; nucleotides outside the gene matches: 8. The CDR3 is 13 amino acids. Germline loops: CDR1 ENHRY, CDR2 SYGVKD. CDR3 amino acids: CASGQGPTETQYF. CDR3 nucleotides: TGTGCCAGCGGACAGGGTCCTACAGAGACCCAGTACTTC.

The chain employs TRBV20-1 and TRBJ1-1; 9 nucleotides match TRBD1. The germline V gene has CDR1 DFQATT and CDR2 SNEGSKA (reference sequence). The CDR3 length is 17 residues. J gave up 0 bases and V 0 bases, and 8 bases lay outside the gene matches. DNA for the CDR3: TGCAGTGCTAGAGAAGGGGGACAGGGAATTATGAACACTGAAGCTTTCTTT. Protein sequence: CSAREGGQGIMNTEAFF.

The CDR3 coding sequence is TGTGCCAGCAGTTTCCCTAATTCACCCCTCCACTTT. It yields the protein CASSFPNSPLHF. The chain links TRBV12-3 or TRBV12-4 to TRBJ1-6; unclear D gene. Trimming cost V 3 bases and J 6 bases, with 3 bases left between them. The CDR3 is made up of 12 amino acids.

This clonotype was found many times. The chain uses TRBV15 and TRBJ2-2, with 7 nucleotides matching TRBD1. The junction had 6 bases not matched to a gene; V was cut back by 2 bases and J by 6 bases. Germline V CDR1 and CDR2: LNHNV, YYDKDF (reference sequence). The CDR3 totals 15 residues. The CDR3 reads CATSRPTTGAGELFF. CDR3 coding DNA: TGTGCCACCAGCAGACCGACCACAGGGGCCGGGGAGCTGTTTTTT. Looking up the rest from reference TRBV15 and TRBJ2-2 gives the full variable domain: DAMVIQNPRYQVTQFGKPVTLSCSQTLNHNVMYWYQQKSSQAPKLLFHYYDKDFNNEADTPDNFQSRRPNTSFCFLDIRSPGLGDTAMYLCATSRPTTGAGELFFGEGSRLTVL.

This chain links TRBV10-3 with TRBJ2-7, with 10 bases lining up with TRBD2. The V segment lost 11 bases and the J segment 2 bases; nucleotides outside the gene matches: 12. CDR1 and CDR2 from the germline V gene are ENHRY and SYGVKD. CDR3 size: 15 residues. The CDR3 nucleotides are TGTGCCGCACGGGGCAGCGGGAGGGTGGCCTACGAGCAGTACTTC. It translates to CAARGSGRVAYEQYF.

The CDR3: CSVEGGTVGGEKLFF. The CDR3 coding sequence is TGCAGCGTTGAAGGGGGAACAGTGGGTGGCGAAAAACTGTTTTTT. The rearrangement uses TRBV29-1 and TRBJ1-4, with D hard to call. The CDR3 runs to 15 residues. V lost 1 base and J 8 bases, leaving 17 bases between the germline ends. The germline V gene encodes CDR1 SQVTM and CDR2 ANQGSEA.

The chain links TRBV11-2 to TRBJ1-2; weak D call: TRBD1 (5 bases). With 0 bases removed from V and 10 bases from J, the gap between germline ends came to 9 bases. Per the germline V gene, CDR1 is SGHAT and CDR2 is FQNNGV. The length of the CDR3 is 12 residues. In DNA, the CDR3 is TGTGCCAGCAGCTTAGACGACAGAGCCTACACCTTC. Translation: CASSLDDRAYTF.

In the case of this clonotype: The conserved closing phenylalanine or tryptophan is absent in this CDR3, likely reflecting a read error. It is unclear where the CDR3 begins or ends on the DNA, so no DNA is shown, and the CDR3 is as TCRdb lists it. V usage is TRBV6-2 or TRBV6-3 and J usage is TRBJ2-1; the table's D gene call, TRBD1, was not cross checked with the DNA. Germline V gives CDR1 MNHEY, CDR2 SVGEGT. Ends included, the CDR3 has 10 residues. CDR3 residues: CASSYSAGRT.

The rearrangement joins TRBV7-9 to TRBJ1-2; D is unclear. This CDR3 comprises 17 residues. V lost 0 bases and J lost 0, with 14 bases in between. Germline V CDR1 and CDR2: SEHNR, FQNEAQ (reference sequence). This chain's CDR3 is CASSLARPALANYGYTF. The CDR3 DNA reads TGTGCCAGCAGCTTAGCGCGGCCAGCCCTAGCTAACTATGGCTACACCTTC.

This clonotype was found many times. The chain carries TRBV2 and TRBJ1-2, with no clear D. Germline V gene data show CDR1 as SNHLY and CDR2 as FYNNEI. The V end lost 8 bases, the J end lost 8 bases, and 15 bases lay between the germline ends. The CDR3 is made up of 12 amino acids. CDR3 amino acids: CASSRLPSGYTF. In DNA, the CDR3 is TGTGCCAGCTCTCGACTCCCCTCGGGCTACACCTTC.

The CDR3: CATSREPTGGGTYEQYF. The CDR3, as DNA: TGTGCCACCAGCAGAGAACCAACAGGGGGAGGCACCTACGAGCAGTACTTC. The chain is built from TRBV15 and TRBJ2-7; 8 bases line up with TRBD1. Per germline, CDR1 LNHNV and CDR2 YYDKDF (reference sequence). Trimming took 0 bases from V and 2 from J; bases not matched to a gene: 9. The CDR3 is 17 residues long. The variable domain in full, with the rest retrieved from reference TRBV15 and TRBJ2-7, is DAMVIQNPRYQVTQFGKPVTLSCSQTLNHNVMYWYQQKSSQAPKLLFHYYDKDFNNEADTPDNFQSRRPNTSFCFLDIRSPGLGDTAMYLCATSREPTGGGTYEQYFGPGTRLTVT.

This clonotype was seen a handful of times. V is TRBV9 and J is TRBJ1-2; TRBD1 matches 7 bases. CDR3 size: 13 residues. Germline loops: CDR1 SGDLS, CDR2 YYNGEE. The junction had 2 bases not matched to a gene; V was cut back by 3 bases and J by 3 bases. CDR3 nucleotide sequence: TGTGCCAGCAGCGGGGACAGCGACTATGGCTACACCTTC. Its protein product is CASSGDSDYGYTF.